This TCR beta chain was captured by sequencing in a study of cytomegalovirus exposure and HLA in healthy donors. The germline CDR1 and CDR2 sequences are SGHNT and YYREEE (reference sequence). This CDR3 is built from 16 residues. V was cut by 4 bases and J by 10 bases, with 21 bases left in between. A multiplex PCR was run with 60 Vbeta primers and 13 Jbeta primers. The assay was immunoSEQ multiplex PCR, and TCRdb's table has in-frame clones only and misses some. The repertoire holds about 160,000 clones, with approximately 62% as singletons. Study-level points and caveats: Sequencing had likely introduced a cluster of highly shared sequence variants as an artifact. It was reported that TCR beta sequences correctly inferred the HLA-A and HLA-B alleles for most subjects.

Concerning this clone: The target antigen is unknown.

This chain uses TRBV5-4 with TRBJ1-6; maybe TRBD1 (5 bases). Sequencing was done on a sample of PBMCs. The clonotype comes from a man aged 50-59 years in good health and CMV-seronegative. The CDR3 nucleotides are TGTGCCAGCAGCCCTTCCCCCGCCAGGGCTTACTCACCCCTCCACTTT. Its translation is CASSPSPARAYSPLHF.